This record looks at one TCR beta chain sequence and its context. These data originate in a study of blood T cell repertoires in COVID-19. Whole-study context: There were acute and convalescent COVID-19 samples, and they came from the United States, Italy and Spain. The cDNA or gDNA used as material had been derived from T cells, B-cell-depleted T cells, or PBMCs.

V was clipped by 11 bases and J by 0 bases; unmatched bases: 7. Germline values: CDR1 SNHLY, CDR2 FYNNEI. The CDR3 length is 14 residues. Repertoires were generated with immunoSEQ multiplex PCR, while TCRdb's copy carries only in-frame clones and drops some. The table includes about 100,000 clones, roughly 92% detected once. The gene calls are TRBV2 and TRBJ2-7; 10 bases align to TRBD2. The origin of this receptor is a man aged 45-60 years with active COVID-19. Source material: peripheral blood. The CDR3 DNA reads TGTGCCGGTACCTGGACTAGCGGCTCCTACGAGCAGTACTTC. Translating gives CAGTWTSGSYEQYF.